One TCR beta chain is described in this entry. This sample was taken from a study of technical replicates of blood from a handful of donors. The germline CDR1 and CDR2 sequences are SGHKS and YYEKEE (reference sequence). Trimming took 3 bases from V and 6 from J, leaving 18 bases between them. The CDR3 has 15 residues. This table comes from immunoSEQ multiplex PCR, and its TCRdb copy is limited to in-frame clones, with some not included. The repertoire holds about 85,000 clones, with about 94% as singletons. The sample taken for sequencing was T cells isolated from PBMCs. The chain couples TRBV5-5 to TRBJ1-1; TRBD1 is a possible D gene (6 bases). The TCR was taken from a human donor in good health. The CDR3 DNA reads TGTGCCAGCAGCTGGGCCGGGGGGCTTGGGGCTGAAGCTTTCTTT. Translated: CASSWAGGLGAEAFF.